The rows below give T cell receptor beta chains drawn from one sample of a study of T cell changes during pregnancy in multiple sclerosis. The repertoire was sequenced with immunoSEQ multiplex PCR; TCRdb's copy has only in-frame clones and lacks some. The sample records around 92,000 clones, approximately 94% being singletons. The input for sequencing was peripheral blood, taken in the third trimester of pregnancy. The receptor source for this set is a female donor with multiple sclerosis, enrolled in a pregnancy study. The CDR3 runs from the conserved cysteine through the conserved F or W. Fields, in order: V gene, clone size, D gene, J gene, CDR3 protein, CDR3 DNA. The D gene is left open where the match is weak. For some rows the clone size is stated as once, few or many, or as a class when expanded; others skip it.

v_gene: TRBV5-1
abundance: -
d_gene: -
j_gene: TRBJ1-4
CDR3aa: CASSWSVGRYEKLFF
CDR3nt: TGCGCCAGCAGCTGGAGCGTCGGAAGGTATGAAAAACTGTTTTTT

v_gene: TRBV27
abundance: -
d_gene: -
j_gene: TRBJ2-2
CDR3aa: CASSRTEWVTGELFF
CDR3nt: TGTGCCAGCAGTCGGACAGAGTGGGTGACCGGGGAGCTGTTTTTT

v_gene: TRBV6-1
abundance: once
d_gene: TRBD1
j_gene: TRBJ1-5
CDR3aa: CASEGAGSNQPQHF
CDR3nt: TGTGCCAGCGAGGGGGCGGGTAGCAATCAGCCCCAGCATTTT

v_gene: TRBV5-1
abundance: -
d_gene: -
j_gene: TRBJ1-4
CDR3aa: CASSPRGGSNEKLFF
CDR3nt: TGCGCCAGCAGCCCGAGGGGGGGCTCTAATGAAAAACTGTTTTTT

v_gene: TRBV7-2
abundance: -
d_gene: -
j_gene: TRBJ1-1
CDR3aa: CASSTTGKTEAFF
CDR3nt: TGTGCCAGCAGCACAACGGGTAAAACTGAAGCTTTCTTT

v_gene: TRBV6-7
abundance: -
d_gene: -
j_gene: TRBJ2-1
CDR3aa: CASSLKIEHFSGNEQFF
CDR3nt: TGTGCCAGCAGTCTCAAGATCGAACACTTTTCGGGCAATGAGCAGTTCTTC

v_gene: TRBV11-1
abundance: -
d_gene: TRBD2
j_gene: TRBJ2-1
CDR3aa: CASSRFPLRAGGQNEQFF
CDR3nt: TGTGCCAGCAGCCGCTTCCCCCTTAGAGCGGGAGGGCAAAATGAGCAGTTCTTC

v_gene: TRBV7-3
abundance: -
d_gene: TRBD2
j_gene: TRBJ2-1
CDR3aa: CASSPASGKYNEQFF
CDR3nt: TGTGCCAGCAGCCCCGCTAGCGGGAAATACAATGAGCAGTTCTTC

v_gene: TRBV28
abundance: -
d_gene: -
j_gene: TRBJ1-2
CDR3aa: CASTRIGGGYGYTF
CDR3nt: TGTGCCAGCACTCGGATAGGCGGTGGGTATGGCTACACCTTC

v_gene: TRBV19
abundance: -
d_gene: -
j_gene: TRBJ1-2
CDR3aa: CASSMGGIYGYTF
CDR3nt: TGTGCCAGTAGTATGGGAGGAATCTATGGCTACACCTTC

v_gene: TRBV7-9
abundance: -
d_gene: -
j_gene: TRBJ2-5
CDR3aa: CASSQEETQYF
CDR3nt: TGTGCCAGCAGCCAGGAAGAGACCCAGTACTTC

v_gene: TRBV6-5
abundance: few
d_gene: -
j_gene: TRBJ1-1
CDR3aa: CASSTGNTEAFF
CDR3nt: TGTGCCAGCAGTACAGGGAACACTGAAGCTTTCTTT

v_gene: TRBV4-2
abundance: -
d_gene: -
j_gene: TRBJ2-1
CDR3aa: CASSHEASFLSYNEQFF
CDR3nt: TGTGCCAGCAGCCATGAGGCTAGCTTCCTCTCCTACAATGAGCAGTTCTTC

v_gene: TRBV28
abundance: -
d_gene: -
j_gene: TRBJ2-7
CDR3aa: CASSSEAASSYEQYF
CDR3nt: TGTGCCAGCAGTTCTGAGGCAGCTTCTTCCTACGAGCAGTACTTC

v_gene: TRBV2
abundance: -
d_gene: TRBD2
j_gene: TRBJ2-7
CDR3aa: CASRDPPFGYLAVPYEQYF
CDR3nt: TGTGCCAGCAGAGACCCGCCTTTTGGGTACCTAGCGGTCCCCTACGAGCAGTACTTC

v_gene: TRBV19
abundance: -
d_gene: -
j_gene: TRBJ1-1
CDR3aa: CASSITGNTEAFF
CDR3nt: TGTGCCAGTAGTATTACCGGGAACACTGAAGCTTTCTTT

v_gene: TRBV19
abundance: -
d_gene: -
j_gene: TRBJ2-2
CDR3aa: CASILTPTGGGELFF
CDR3nt: TGTGCCAGTATATTAACGCCGACAGGTGGCGGGGAGCTGTTTTTT

v_gene: TRBV5-5
abundance: -
d_gene: -
j_gene: TRBJ1-1
CDR3aa: CASSPRAGRAFF
CDR3nt: TGTGCCAGCAGCCCGCGGGCAGGTAGGGCTTTCTTT

v_gene: TRBV21-1
abundance: -
d_gene: -
j_gene: TRBJ1-3
CDR3aa: CLGLFKRNTIYF
CDR3nt: TGCCTGGGCTTGTTCAAGAGAAACACCATATATTTT

v_gene: TRBV28
abundance: -
d_gene: -
j_gene: TRBJ2-1
CDR3aa: CASSLSPQVAPFGDEQFF
CDR3nt: TGTGCCAGCAGTTTATCCCCGCAGGTGGCCCCTTTTGGCGATGAGCAGTTCTTC

v_gene: TRBV5-1
abundance: -
d_gene: TRBD2
j_gene: TRBJ2-3
CDR3aa: CASSLPGAGGQTDTQYF
CDR3nt: TGCGCCAGCAGCCTGCCGGGCGCGGGAGGGCAAACAGATACGCAGTATTTT

v_gene: TRBV7-6
abundance: -
d_gene: -
j_gene: TRBJ2-1
CDR3aa: CASSLSDSPHEQFF
CDR3nt: TGTGCCAGCAGCTTATCCGACAGCCCGCATGAGCAGTTCTTC

v_gene: TRBV6-6
abundance: -
d_gene: -
j_gene: TRBJ2-1
CDR3aa: CASTKGAYNEQFF
CDR3nt: TGTGCCAGCACCAAAGGGGCCTACAATGAGCAGTTCTTC

v_gene: TRBV27
abundance: -
d_gene: TRBD1
j_gene: TRBJ1-2
CDR3aa: CASRGTGGGYTF
CDR3nt: TGTGCCAGCAGAGGAACAGGGGGAGGCTACACCTTC

v_gene: TRBV5-1
abundance: few
d_gene: -
j_gene: TRBJ2-3
CDR3aa: CASSLSSPTDTQYF
CDR3nt: TGCGCCAGCAGCTTGTCTAGCCCCACAGATACGCAGTATTTT

v_gene: TRBV19
abundance: -
d_gene: TRBD2
j_gene: TRBJ2-7
CDR3aa: CASSIAGGTSYEQYF
CDR3nt: TGTGCCAGTAGTATAGCGGGAGGCACATCCTACGAGCAGTACTTC

v_gene: TRBV11-1
abundance: -
d_gene: TRBD2
j_gene: TRBJ2-7
CDR3aa: CASSFGTSGTYEQYF
CDR3nt: TGTGCCAGCAGCTTTGGGACTAGCGGGACTTACGAGCAGTACTTC

v_gene: TRBV28
abundance: -
d_gene: TRBD1
j_gene: TRBJ1-5
CDR3aa: CASSLLPGQVNQPQHF
CDR3nt: TGTGCCAGCAGTTTATTGCCGGGACAGGTCAATCAGCCCCAGCATTTT

v_gene: TRBV6-1
abundance: -
d_gene: -
j_gene: TRBJ1-2
CDR3aa: CASSDRVYGYTF
CDR3nt: TGTGCCAGCAGTGACAGGGTCTATGGCTACACCTTC

v_gene: TRBV6-1
abundance: once
d_gene: -
j_gene: TRBJ2-3
CDR3aa: CASSDRGAADTQYF
CDR3nt: TGTGCCAGCAGTGACAGGGGCGCGGCAGATACGCAGTATTTT

v_gene: TRBV28
abundance: -
d_gene: TRBD1
j_gene: TRBJ2-5
CDR3aa: CASSLGQLSQETQYF
CDR3nt: TGTGCCAGCAGTCTGGGACAGCTAAGCCAAGAGACCCAGTACTTC

v_gene: TRBV7-2
abundance: -
d_gene: TRBD1
j_gene: TRBJ2-3
CDR3aa: CASSKGQRNTDTQYF
CDR3nt: TGTGCCAGCAGCAAGGGACAGCGGAACACAGATACGCAGTATTTT

v_gene: TRBV7-9
abundance: -
d_gene: TRBD1
j_gene: TRBJ2-3
CDR3aa: CAGRDRDTDTQYF
CDR3nt: TGTGCCGGGAGGGACAGGGATACAGATACGCAGTATTTT

v_gene: TRBV28
abundance: -
d_gene: -
j_gene: TRBJ1-4
CDR3aa: CASSASGALAKLFF
CDR3nt: TGTGCCAGCAGCGCATCAGGGGCCTTGGCAAAACTGTTTTTT

v_gene: TRBV7-8
abundance: -
d_gene: TRBD2
j_gene: TRBJ2-3
CDR3aa: CASSWDYPGDTQYF
CDR3nt: TGTGCCAGCAGCTGGGACTACCCGGGAGATACGCAGTATTTT

v_gene: TRBV19
abundance: -
d_gene: TRBD1
j_gene: TRBJ2-6
CDR3aa: CASSQSLTRDRVPIKANVLTF
CDR3nt: TGTGCCAGTAGTCAATCTTTAACCCGGGACAGGGTACCCATTAAGGCCAACGTCCTGACTTTC

v_gene: TRBV9
abundance: -
d_gene: TRBD1
j_gene: TRBJ2-5
CDR3aa: CASSVDTGDQETQYF
CDR3nt: TGTGCCAGCAGCGTAGATACAGGGGACCAAGAGACCCAGTACTTC

v_gene: TRBV18
abundance: -
d_gene: -
j_gene: TRBJ2-5
CDR3aa: CASSPLSGSEETQYF
CDR3nt: TGTGCCAGCTCACCTCTGTCCGGGTCAGAAGAGACCCAGTACTTC

v_gene: TRBV5-1
abundance: -
d_gene: -
j_gene: TRBJ1-1
CDR3aa: CASSLAIMNTEAFF
CDR3nt: TGCGCCAGCAGCTTGGCAATCATGAACACTGAAGCTTTCTTT

v_gene: TRBV9
abundance: -
d_gene: -
j_gene: TRBJ2-3
CDR3aa: CASSPGLPPKTQYF
CDR3nt: TGTGCCAGCAGCCCCGGACTGCCGCCTAAGACGCAGTATTTT

v_gene: TRBV11-2
abundance: -
d_gene: -
j_gene: TRBJ1-5
CDR3aa: CASSLPFPGQPQHF
CDR3nt: TGTGCCAGCAGCTTACCGTTCCCAGGGCAGCCCCAGCATTTT

v_gene: TRBV19
abundance: -
d_gene: -
j_gene: TRBJ1-2
CDR3aa: CASSIGISVGYTF
CDR3nt: TGTGCCAGTAGTATAGGCATATCGGTTGGCTACACCTTC

v_gene: TRBV10-3
abundance: -
d_gene: -
j_gene: TRBJ2-2
CDR3aa: CATRYREGGTGELFF
CDR3nt: TGTGCCACCCGCTACAGGGAAGGAGGCACCGGGGAGCTGTTTTTT

v_gene: TRBV5-4
abundance: -
d_gene: -
j_gene: TRBJ2-7
CDR3aa: CASSLGQMIAYEQYF
CDR3nt: TGTGCCAGCAGCTTGGGACAGATGATTGCCTACGAGCAGTACTTC

v_gene: TRBV13
abundance: -
d_gene: TRBD2
j_gene: TRBJ2-1
CDR3aa: CASSLLTSGGSYNEQFF
CDR3nt: TGTGCCAGCAGCCTCCTGACTAGCGGGGGTTCCTACAATGAGCAGTTCTTC

v_gene: TRBV19
abundance: -
d_gene: TRBD2
j_gene: TRBJ2-1
CDR3aa: CASRASTSGYNEQFF
CDR3nt: TGTGCCAGTAGAGCGTCGACTAGCGGATACAATGAGCAGTTCTTC

v_gene: TRBV5-1
abundance: -
d_gene: -
j_gene: TRBJ2-2
CDR3aa: CASRPPGTSGELFF
CDR3nt: TGCGCCAGCAGGCCACCGGGAACCTCCGGGGAGCTGTTTTTT

v_gene: TRBV10-2
abundance: -
d_gene: TRBD1
j_gene: TRBJ1-2
CDR3aa: CASSEPGRTGRYGYTF
CDR3nt: TGCGCCAGCAGTGAGCCGGGGAGGACAGGGCGTTATGGCTACACCTTC

v_gene: TRBV7-2
abundance: -
d_gene: TRBD1
j_gene: TRBJ1-5
CDR3aa: CASSLGQLSNQPQHF
CDR3nt: TGTGCCAGCAGCTTGGGACAGCTTAGCAATCAGCCCCAGCATTTT

v_gene: TRBV7-2
abundance: -
d_gene: -
j_gene: TRBJ2-3
CDR3aa: CASSLEGVVGTDTQYF
CDR3nt: TGTGCCAGCAGCTTAGAAGGGGTGGTAGGCACAGATACGCAGTATTTT

v_gene: TRBV7-2
abundance: -
d_gene: TRBD1
j_gene: TRBJ1-1
CDR3aa: CASSRYPGQGNTEAFF
CDR3nt: TGTGCCAGCAGCCGATATCCGGGACAGGGTAACACTGAAGCTTTCTTT

v_gene: TRBV7-2
abundance: -
d_gene: TRBD1
j_gene: TRBJ1-1
CDR3aa: CASSPRMTGGNTEAFF
CDR3nt: TGTGCCAGCAGCCCAAGGATGACAGGGGGGAACACTGAAGCTTTCTTT

v_gene: TRBV7-3
abundance: -
d_gene: -
j_gene: TRBJ1-2
CDR3aa: CASSLKATGYGYTF
CDR3nt: TGTGCCAGCAGCTTAAAGGCAACGGGCTATGGCTACACCTTC

v_gene: TRBV5-1
abundance: -
d_gene: TRBD2
j_gene: TRBJ2-1
CDR3aa: CASSLGASGGEQFF
CDR3nt: TGCGCCAGCAGCTTGGGAGCTAGCGGGGGTGAGCAGTTCTTC